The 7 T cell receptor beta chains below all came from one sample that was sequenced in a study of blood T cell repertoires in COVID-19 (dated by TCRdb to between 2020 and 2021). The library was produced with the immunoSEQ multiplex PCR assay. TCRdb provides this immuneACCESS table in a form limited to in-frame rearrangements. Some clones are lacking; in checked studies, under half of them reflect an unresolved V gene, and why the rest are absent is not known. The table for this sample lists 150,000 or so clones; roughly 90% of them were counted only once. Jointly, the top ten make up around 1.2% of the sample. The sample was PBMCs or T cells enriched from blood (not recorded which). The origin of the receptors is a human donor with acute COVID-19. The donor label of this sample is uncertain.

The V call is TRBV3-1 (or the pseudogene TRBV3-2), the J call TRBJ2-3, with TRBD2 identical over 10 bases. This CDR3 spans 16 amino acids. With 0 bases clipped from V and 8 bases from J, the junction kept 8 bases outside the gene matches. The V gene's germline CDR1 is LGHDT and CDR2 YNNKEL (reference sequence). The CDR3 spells CASSQDSGGSGRTQYF. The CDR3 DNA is TGTGCCAGCAGCCAAGATAGCGGGGGGTCTGGGCGTACGCAGTATTTT.

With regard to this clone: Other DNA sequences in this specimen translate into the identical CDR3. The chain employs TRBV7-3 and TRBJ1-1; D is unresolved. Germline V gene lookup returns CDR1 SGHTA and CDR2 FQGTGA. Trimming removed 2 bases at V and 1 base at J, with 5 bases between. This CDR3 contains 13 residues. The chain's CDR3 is CASSLQENTEAFF. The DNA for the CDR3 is TGTGCCAGCAGCTTACAGGAGAACACTGAAGCTTTCTTT.

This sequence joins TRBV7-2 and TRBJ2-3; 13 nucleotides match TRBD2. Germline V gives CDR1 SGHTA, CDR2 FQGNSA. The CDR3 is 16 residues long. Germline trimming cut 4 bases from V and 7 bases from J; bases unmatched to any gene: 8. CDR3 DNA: TGTGCCAGCAGCTCCATGACTAGCGGGGGGCCCAATACGCAGTATTTT. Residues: CASSSMTSGGPNTQYF.

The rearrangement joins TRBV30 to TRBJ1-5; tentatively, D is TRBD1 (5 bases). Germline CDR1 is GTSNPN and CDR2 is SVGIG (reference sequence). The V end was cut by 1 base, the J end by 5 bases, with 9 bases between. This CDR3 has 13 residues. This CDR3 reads CAWSETGDQPQHF. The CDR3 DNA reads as TGTGCCTGGAGTGAAACAGGAGATCAGCCCCAGCATTTT.

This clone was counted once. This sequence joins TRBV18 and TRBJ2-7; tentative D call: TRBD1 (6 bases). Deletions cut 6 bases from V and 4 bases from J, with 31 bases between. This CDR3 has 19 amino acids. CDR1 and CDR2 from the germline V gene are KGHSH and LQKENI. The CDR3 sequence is CASSNKNAGEWRSGYEQYF. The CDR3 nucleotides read TGTGCCAGCTCGAACAAGAACGCAGGGGAGTGGCGTTCGGGGTACGAGCAGTACTTC.

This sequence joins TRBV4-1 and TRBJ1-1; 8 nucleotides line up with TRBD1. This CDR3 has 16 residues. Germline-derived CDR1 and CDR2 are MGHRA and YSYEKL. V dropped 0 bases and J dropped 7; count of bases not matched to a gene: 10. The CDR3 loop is CASSQEGTTTGVEAFF. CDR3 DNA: TGCGCCAGCAGCCAAGAGGGCACAACGACAGGGGTTGAAGCTTTCTTT.

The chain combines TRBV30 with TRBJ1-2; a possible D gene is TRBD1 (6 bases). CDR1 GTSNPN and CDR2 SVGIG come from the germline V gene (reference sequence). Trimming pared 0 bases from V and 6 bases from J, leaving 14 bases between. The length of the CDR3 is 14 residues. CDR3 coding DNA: TGTGCCTGGAGTGTTATAACAGGGAGGGATGGCTACACCTTC. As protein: CAWSVITGRDGYTF. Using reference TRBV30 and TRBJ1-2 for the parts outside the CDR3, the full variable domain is SQTIHQWPATLVQPVGSPLSLECTVEGTSNPNLYWYRQAAGRGLQLLFYSVGIGQISSEVPQNLSASRPQDRQFILSSKKLLLSDSGFYLCAWSVITGRDGYTFGSGTRLTVV.